This is a list of T cell receptor beta chains from one sample in a study of regulatory T cells in long-lasting Graves disease. TCRdb re-called the multiplex PCR reads through MiXCR, storing one row per CDR3 protein. The sample contains about 470,000 distinct CDR3 sequences, 20% to 25% of which appear only once. Sequencing was performed on peripheral blood mononuclear cells (PBMCs), taken when the disease was refractory, from a patient treated with antithyroid drugs. Every receptor here comes from a female donor with Graves disease. CDR3s include the opening cysteine and the closing phenylalanine or tryptophan. D genes are given only for firm matches. Clone size is not always given. Where it is, it says once, few, many or a class for expanded clones.

D gene	V gene	J gene	clone size	CDR3 length	CDR3 protein	CDR3 DNA
NA	TRBV27	TRBJ2-7	many	17	CASSSRDSMLTSYEQYF	TGTGCCAGCAGTTCCCGGGATTCCATGCTAACATCCTACGAGCAGTACTTC
NA	TRBV7-8	TRBJ1-2	many	16	CASSLFETARQEGYTF	TGTGCCAGCAGCTTATTTGAAACAGCCCGGCAAGAAGGCTACACCTTC
TRBD1	TRBV28	TRBJ1-2	few	17	CASSLLLGQGDAYGYTF	TGTGCCAGCAGTTTACTCCTCGGACAGGGTGATGCCTATGGCTACACCTTC
TRBD1	TRBV2	TRBJ2-5	NA	16	CAKAVRGTGHQETQYF	TGTGCCAAAGCAGTAAGGGGGACAGGGCACCAAGAGACCCAGTACTTC
NA	TRBV16	TRBJ2-4	few	13	CASSPSVGDIQYF	TGTGCCAGCAGCCCCTCGGTCGGGGACATTCAGTACTTC
NA	TRBV12-3/TRBV12-4	TRBJ1-3	many	16	CASSFGRARGGNTIYF	TGTGCCAGCAGTTTCGGGAGGGCCCGAGGAGGAAACACCATATATTTT
TRBD1	TRBV30	TRBJ1-1	NA	14	CAWRPAGGKSEAFF	TGTGCCTGGAGGCCTGCAGGGGGCAAGTCTGAAGCTTTCTTT
NA	TRBV27	TRBJ1-2	many	13	CASSARDNYGYTF	TGTGCCAGCAGTGCCAGGGATAACTATGGCTACACCTTC
NA	TRBV7-2	TRBJ2-7	few	15	CASSLVVTPTYEQYF	TGTGCCAGCAGCTTAGTGGTGACACCTACCTACGAGCAGTACTTC
NA	TRBV12-3/TRBV12-4	TRBJ2-7	many	14	CASSQTGLRYEQYF	TGTGCCAGCAGTCAAACAGGGTTAAGGTACGAGCAGTACTTC
TRBD1	TRBV7-9	TRBJ2-2	few	16	CASSWIQGVNTGELFF	TGTGCCAGCAGCTGGATACAGGGGGTGAACACCGGGGAGCTGTTTTTT
NA	TRBV7-2	TRBJ2-4	few	16	CASSLMGGVAKNIQYF	TGTGCCAGCAGCTTAATGGGGGGCGTCGCAAAAAACATTCAGTACTTC
NA	TRBV28	TRBJ2-6	many	15	CASSFRHTGANVLTF	TGTGCCAGCAGTTTTAGGCATACTGGGGCCAACGTCCTGACTTTC
NA	TRBV3-1	TRBJ1-2	few	15	CASSQFDSTPLGYTF	TGTGCCAGCAGCCAATTCGACTCTACCCCCCTTGGCTACACCTTC
TRBD2	TRBV7-2	TRBJ2-5	NA	17	CASSPGGASGRVETQYF	TGTGCCAGCAGCCCAGGGGGGGCTAGCGGGAGGGTTGAGACCCAGTACTTC
NA	TRBV30	TRBJ1-1	few	12	CAWADTTVEAFF	TGTGCCTGGGCGGACACCACCGTTGAAGCTTTCTTT
NA	TRBV6-1	TRBJ2-6	NA	13	CASIDLGAPVLTF	TGTGCCAGCATAGACCTAGGAGCCCCCGTCCTGACTTTC
NA	TRBV19	TRBJ1-5	NA	15	CASSMGERSNQPQHF	TGTGCCAGTAGTATGGGGGAGAGGAGCAATCAGCCCCAGCATTTT
NA	TRBV27	TRBJ1-6	NA	13	CASRWGYNSPLHF	TGTGCCAGCAGATGGGGATATAATTCACCCCTCCACTTT
NA	TRBV5-1	TRBJ2-2	many	15	CASSAGATNTGELFF	TGCGCCAGCAGCGCGGGGGCTACAAACACCGGGGAGCTGTTTTTT
NA	TRBV4-1	TRBJ1-4	NA	13	CASSRYGGVELFF	TGCGCCAGCAGCCGCTACGGGGGGGTTGAACTGTTTTTT
NA	TRBV20-1	TRBJ1-6	NA	13	CSARSGDHSPLHF	TGCAGTGCTAGATCGGGAGACCATTCACCCCTCCACTTT
NA	TRBV5-1	TRBJ1-3	once	14	CASSPVTSGNTIYF	TGCGCCAGCAGCCCTGTAACCTCTGGAAACACCATATATTTT
NA	TRBV12-3/TRBV12-4	TRBJ1-4	many	12	CASSFPGGGNFF	TGTGCCAGCAGTTTTCCAGGCGGTGGAAATTTCTTT
NA	TRBV14	TRBJ2-7	few	16	CASSQGPGVPPYEQYF	TGTGCCAGCAGCCAAGGTCCAGGGGTTCCGCCGTACGAGCAGTACTTC
NA	TRBV12-3/TRBV12-4	TRBJ2-7	many	19	CASSSGPRSGTVPSYEQYF	TGTGCCAGCAGTTCCGGACCGCGTTCCGGGACTGTTCCGTCCTACGAGCAGTACTTC
NA	TRBV5-5	TRBJ2-2	many	14	CASSLEGYTGELFF	TGTGCCAGCAGCTTGGAGGGCTACACCGGGGAGCTGTTTTTT